This T cell receptor beta chain was recovered during a study of cytomegalovirus exposure and HLA in healthy donors. In this sample, this clone turned up a few times. The target antigen is unknown. Study findings and constraints: Cytomegalovirus association was assigned to approximately 160 TCR beta chains. Subsequent analysis showed first-cohort TCR clusters tending to co-occur in 120 validation repertoires. Rare TCR sequences predominated, though certain public TCRs were found in many donors.

TCRdb's table, derived via immunoSEQ multiplex PCR, lists solely in-frame clones and lacks some. Here the sample spans about 120,000 clones, around 90% being singletons. The specimen was PBMCs. The origin of this receptor is a woman younger than 30 in good health and CMV-seronegative.

The CDR3 DNA sequence: TGTGCCAGCAGCCCCACCCGTCCGGGTGCCAATGAGCAGTTCTTC. Protein sequence: CASSPTRPGANEQFF. This chain links TRBV6-5 with TRBJ2-1, with D hard to call. Germline V lookup: CDR1 MNHEY, CDR2 SVGAGI. The CDR3 is 15 amino acids. Trimming removed 6 bases at V and 6 bases at J, with 18 bases between.